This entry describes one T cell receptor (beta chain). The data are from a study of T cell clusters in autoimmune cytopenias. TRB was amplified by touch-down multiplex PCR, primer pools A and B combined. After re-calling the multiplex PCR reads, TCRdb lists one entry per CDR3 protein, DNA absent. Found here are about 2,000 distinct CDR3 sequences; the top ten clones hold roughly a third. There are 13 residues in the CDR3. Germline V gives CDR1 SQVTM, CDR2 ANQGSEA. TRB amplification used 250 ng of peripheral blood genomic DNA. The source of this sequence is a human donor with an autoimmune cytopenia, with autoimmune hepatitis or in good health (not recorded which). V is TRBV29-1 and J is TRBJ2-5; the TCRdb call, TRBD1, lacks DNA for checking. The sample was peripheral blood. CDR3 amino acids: CSVERGAQETQYF.